This TCR beta chain was sequenced during a study of CD8 T cells in ankylosing spondylitis. General study findings and limits: The study looked at matched synovial fluid samples from ankylosing spondylitis patients. Disease-linked clones were reported to be significantly enriched there. Roughly eight highly homologous variants made up a TCR beta motif that seemed to typify ankylosing spondylitis blood. Clones that were linked to disease were CD8+ and were relatively rare in peripheral blood.

Points on this clonotype: The antigen remains undetermined. The junction does not match germline at one end; this may be a read error.

Generation of TCR beta libraries employed quantitative 5'-RACE incorporating molecular barcodes. MiXCR, run by TCRdb on the 5' RACE reads, gives a single entry per CDR3 protein. The repertoire consists of some 840,000 distinct CDR3 sequences, with about an eighth occurring once and the leading ten covering 0.51%. The CDR3 is 16 amino acids. In germline, CDR1 is ENHRY, CDR2 SYGVKD. The source material was blood, either unsorted or a sorted T cell fraction (not recorded which). This chain uses TRBV10-3 with TRBJ2-1; 9 bases agree with TRBD2. This TCR derives from a male donor with ankylosing spondylitis. CDR3 in amino acids: CDISVGKTSGSDEQFF. The CDR3 DNA follows: TGTGACATCAGTGTAGGTAAGACTAGCGGAAGCGATGAGCAGTTCTTC.